The TCR beta chain under discussion was sequenced for a study of cytomegalovirus exposure and HLA in healthy donors. In the PCR, 60 Vbeta and 13 Jbeta primers were used. The data were produced by immunoSEQ multiplex PCR, yet TCRdb's version contains in-frame clones alone and is incomplete. The data contain under 200,000 clones, 60% to 80% of them singletons. Per germline, CDR1 MNHNS and CDR2 SASEGT. CDR3 size: 14 residues. V lost 2 bases to trimming and J lost 5 bases, with 7 bases between them. Study-wide findings and caveats: Common viral pathogens seemed to be connected with several of the most significant clusters, according to a later analysis. The authors enumerated 150 to 200 TCR beta chains as linked to cytomegalovirus. Analyzed later, most CMV-associated TCR beta chains appeared HLA-restricted.

In its sample, this clone was seen once. The antigen remains unidentified. Sequencing used PBMCs. The receptor was isolated from a male donor in good health and CMV-seronegative. The chain couples TRBV6-1 to TRBJ1-6; D gene ambiguous. The CDR3 sequence: CASSEIVDNSPLHF. The DNA of the CDR3 is TGTGCCAGCAGTGAAATCGTTGATAATTCACCCCTCCACTTT.